Presented here are 15 T cell receptor beta chains from one specimen sequenced in a study of response to subunit inactivated influenza vaccine. One entry per CDR3 protein results from TCRdb running MiXCR on the RT-PCR reads. The sample lists about 170,000 distinct CDR3 sequences, approximately 12% occurring once. The sample was also reused in another study, on T cells expressing NK-cell markers. According to that study: The cDNA for TCR beta came from 5'RACE template switching with UMIs.

The sample consisted of CD8+ T cells sorted from PBMCs, taken 11 to 12 days after vaccination. The source is a man aged 45 to 65 who received an inactivated influenza vaccine.

This clonotype was recorded many times. The chain is built from TRBV15 and TRBJ2-5; 9 nucleotides agree with TRBD2. Looked up from germline, CDR1 is LNHNV and CDR2 is YYDKDF (reference sequence). The length of the CDR3 is 15 residues. Trimming took 0 bases from V and 5 from J; bases not matched to a gene: 4. CDR3 protein: CATSREREGYETQYF. For the CDR3, the DNA is TGTGCCACCAGCAGAGAGCGGGAGGGGTATGAGACCCAGTACTTC.

The V call is TRBV25-1, the J call TRBJ2-5; 9 bases fit TRBD1. Germline loops: CDR1 MGHDK, CDR2 SYGVNS. The trim removed 2 bases at V and 2 bases at J, leaving 9 bases unmatched. The CDR3 is 17 amino acids. This CDR3 reads CASSETWDRAVQETQYF. The DNA for the CDR3 is TGTGCCAGCAGTGAAACCTGGGACAGGGCTGTACAAGAGACCCAGTACTTC.

The genes are TRBV27 and TRBJ2-7; 10 nucleotides align to TRBD2. Germline V gene lookup returns CDR1 MNHEY and CDR2 SMNVEV (reference sequence). The CDR3 has 14 amino acids. V gave up 4 bases and J gave up 4 bases; unmatched junction bases: 4. CDR3 sequence: CASSSSTSGYEQYF. The CDR3 nucleotides are TGTGCCAGCAGTTCATCGACTAGCGGGTACGAGCAGTACTTC.

This clonotype was found many times. This chain uses TRBV27 with TRBJ1-2; D is unclear. V dropped 5 bases and J dropped 3 bases, with 10 bases sitting between them. The CDR3 loop spans 13 amino acids. Germline assignment: CDR1 MNHEY and CDR2 SMNVEV (reference sequence). The CDR3 DNA follows: TGTGCCAGCAGTAGTTACGGAGACTATGGCTACACCTTC. This sequence encodes CASSSYGDYGYTF.

V and J are TRBV12-3 or TRBV12-4 and TRBJ2-1; D is perhaps TRBD1 or TRBD2 (5 bases each). The CDR3 covers 15 residues. Trimming stripped 3 bases from V and 4 bases from J, with 13 bases between. CDR3 sequence (DNA): TGTGCCAGCAGTTTGGGACGGGGAATATACAATGAGCAGTTCTTC. Its protein product is CASSLGRGIYNEQFF.

In this sample, this clonotype turned up a few times. The gene calls are TRBV6-2 or TRBV6-3 and TRBJ1-3; D call uncertain. Trimming pared 0 bases from V and 3 bases from J, leaving 6 bases between. Germline loops: CDR1 MNHEY, CDR2 SVGEGT. CDR3 length equals 14 residues. The CDR3, as DNA: TGTGCCAGCAGTTACTCGATGAGTGGAAACACCATATATTTT. Translating it yields CASSYSMSGNTIYF.

The V gene is TRBV12-3 or TRBV12-4, the J gene TRBJ1-1, with D maybe TRBD1 (5 bases). The CDR3 loop spans 13 amino acids. The V end lost 1 base, the J end lost 6 bases, and 9 bases lay between the germline ends. CDR3 in amino acids: CASSLESGAEAFF. Here the CDR3 DNA reads TGTGCCAGCAGTTTAGAATCGGGGGCTGAAGCTTTCTTT.

The gene calls are TRBV10-3 and TRBJ2-7; 7 positions match TRBD1. Germline lookup yields CDR1 ENHRY and CDR2 SYGVKD. Losses at the gene ends were 6 bases for V and 3 bases for J; bases not matched to a gene: 5. This CDR3 has 13 residues. The CDR3, as DNA: TGTGCCATCAGCCCGGGACAGTACTACGAGCAGTACTTC. Amino acid sequence: CAISPGQYYEQYF.

The sample holds a few counts of this clonotype. J is TRBJ1-4 and V is TRBV4-3; the D gene is possibly TRBD1 (5 bases). There are 15 residues in the CDR3. The germline V gene encodes CDR1 LGHNA and CDR2 YSLEER. Trimming removed 1 base at V and 8 bases at J, with 14 bases between. The CDR3 protein is CASSQGSGIGEKLFF. The DNA of the CDR3 is TGCGCCAGCAGCCAAGGGTCAGGGATTGGGGAAAAACTGTTTTTT.

This chain links TRBV5-6 with TRBJ2-5, with 8 positions matching TRBD2. With V trimmed by 0 bases and J by 14 bases, 6 bases remained unmatched. Germline CDR1 is SGHDT and CDR2 is YYEEEE. There are 12 residues in the CDR3. The CDR3 is CASSLGTGGAYF. In nucleotides, the CDR3 is TGTGCCAGCAGCTTGGGGACCGGGGGGGCCTACTTC.

J is TRBJ1-1 and V is TRBV13; D is undetermined. Trimming left V 2 bases short and J 4 bases short, with 11 bases between. The CDR3 covers 14 residues. CDR1 is PRHDT and CDR2 is FYEKMQ in the germline V gene (reference sequence). Here the CDR3 reads CASSLSARTTEAFF. CDR3 coding DNA: TGTGCCAGCAGCTTAAGTGCCCGAACCACTGAAGCTTTCTTT.

This chain joins TRBV7-9 and TRBJ2-3, with TRBD1 matching over 8 bases. This CDR3 is built from 15 residues. Germline loops: CDR1 SEHNR, CDR2 FQNEAQ (reference sequence). The ends lost 9 bases at V and 2 bases at J; junction bases unmatched: 10. The CDR3 nucleotides are TGTGCCAGTTCCGAGGCCAGGGGGCTCACAGATACGCAGTATTTT. This gives the protein CASSEARGLTDTQYF.

This clonotype was seen ten or more times. The chain has TRBV5-6 and TRBJ2-1; TRBD2 matches 10 bases. Germline CDR1 SGHDT, CDR2 YYEEEE. The junction had 5 bases not matched to a gene; V was cut back by 2 bases and J by 6 bases. This CDR3 is 15 amino acids long. CDR3 loop: CASSFGTSAINEQFF. The CDR3 DNA reads TGTGCCAGCAGCTTTGGGACTAGCGCGATCAATGAGCAGTTCTTC.

The table lists this clonotype with a few counts. The chain is built from TRBV4-3 and TRBJ2-1, with 12 bases aligning to TRBD2. J was trimmed by 4 bases and V by 4 bases; bases with no gene match: 5. The CDR3 extends over 16 amino acids. Germline V CDR1 and CDR2: LGHNA, YSLEER. The CDR3 DNA reads as TGCGCCAGCAGCCCGGCGCTAGCGGGAGGGTACAATGAGCAGTTCTTC. It encodes CASSPALAGGYNEQFF.

V gene TRBV27 combines with J gene TRBJ2-5; 11 nucleotides agree with TRBD1. This CDR3 contains 14 residues. The J segment lost 10 bases and the V segment lost 4 bases, leaving 8 bases of the junction unmatched. The germline CDR1 and CDR2 sequences are MNHEY and SMNVEV (reference sequence). The CDR3 spells CASSSGQGAEVQYF. The CDR3, as DNA: TGTGCCAGCAGTTCAGGACAGGGGGCAGAGGTCCAGTACTTC.